The 27 T cell receptor beta chains below were found in one sample sequenced in a study of regulatory T cells in long-lasting Graves disease. The time point here: newly diagnosed GD, antithyroid drugs for less than 3 months. RNA isolated from PBMCs was used to make the TCR library. HTBI primers from iRepertoire and Arm-PCR of CDR3 regions yielded the TCR beta libraries. In TCRdb, the multiplex PCR reads were re-called with MiXCR into one record per CDR3 protein. The sample holds over 200,000 distinct CDR3 sequences, about a sixth seen once. Sequencing was performed on peripheral blood mononuclear cells (PBMCs), taken at new diagnosis, from a patient treated with antithyroid drugs. These receptors originate from a female donor with Graves disease.

Ten or more counts support this clonotype. The rearrangement uses TRBV2 and TRBJ1-4; the match to TRBD1 covers 9 bases. CDR3 length equals 14 residues. Losses at the gene ends were 6 bases for V and 7 bases for J; bases not matched to a gene: 6. Germline CDR1 is SNHLY and CDR2 is FYNNEI. CDR3 loop: CASRSDRGSEKLFF. The CDR3 region has the DNA TGTGCCAGCAGGTCCGACAGGGGGTCTGAAAAACTGTTTTTT. The entire variable domain, with the rest obtained from reference TRBV2 and TRBJ1-4, is as follows: EPEVTQTPSHQVTQMGQEVILRCVPISNHLYFYWYRQILGQKVEFLVSFYNNEISEKSEIFDDQFSVERPDGSNFTLKIRSTKLEDSAMYFCASRSDRGSEKLFFGSGTQLSVL.

This clonotype was counted a single time. V usage is TRBV11-2 and J usage is TRBJ2-5; D is perhaps TRBD1 (7 bases). This CDR3 region has 14 residues. Trimming removed 5 bases at V and 4 bases at J, with 14 bases between. The V gene's germline CDR1 is SGHAT and CDR2 FQNNGV. The DNA for the CDR3 is TGTGCCAGCAGCACGTACAGGGGAGGAGAGACCCAGTACTTC. Its protein is CASSTYRGGETQYF.

A note on this clonotype: This likely stems from a read error, as it lies one base from a far larger clone. V is TRBV28 and J is TRBJ1-2, with no clear D. The germline CDR1 and CDR2 sequences are MDHEN and SYDVKM. The ends were cut back, 6 bases at V and 0 bases at J, with 14 bases in the middle. This CDR3 contains 15 residues. The CDR3 protein is CASSLDSYSNYGYTF. CDR3 DNA: TGTGCCAGCAGCCTGGACTCTTACTCTAACTATGGCTACACCTTC.

The table lists this clonotype with many counts. The J gene is TRBJ1-1, the V gene TRBV28; D gene uncertain. The length of the CDR3 is 10 residues. The V gene's germline CDR1 is MDHEN and CDR2 SYDVKM. V lost 6 bases and J 4 bases, leaving 3 bases between the germline ends. In nucleotides, the CDR3 is TGTGCCAGCAGAACCACTGAAGCTTTCTTT. Protein sequence: CASRTTEAFF.

The chain links TRBV27 to TRBJ2-1, with D possibly TRBD2 on 6 matching bases. Germline V gene sequence: CDR1 MNHEY, CDR2 SMNVEV (reference sequence). Trimming cost V 6 bases and J 6 bases, with 15 bases left between them. CDR3 length: 14 amino acids. The CDR3 DNA sequence: TGTGCCAGCAGCTCCTACGGGAGCGGCAATGAGCAGTTCTTC. It codes for CASSSYGSGNEQFF.

This clonotype was picked up a small number of times. The DNA for the CDR3 is TGCAGTGCTAGAGAACCCAGAACTGAAGCTTTCTTT. Residues: CSAREPRTEAFF. The V gene is TRBV20-1, the J gene TRBJ1-1; the D is unclear. V lost 0 bases to trimming and J lost 5 bases, with 7 bases between them. This CDR3 region has 12 residues. Germline CDR1 and CDR2: DFQATT and SNEGSKA (reference sequence).

This clonotype was recorded many times. The chain links TRBV24-1 to TRBJ1-1; D is uncertain. Germline CDR1 KGHDR, CDR2 SFDVKD. This CDR3 is 16 amino acids long. V dropped 4 bases and J dropped 2 bases, with 16 bases sitting between them. The CDR3: CATSESGRSSNTEAFF. The CDR3 nucleotides are TGTGCCACCAGTGAATCGGGCAGATCTTCCAACACTGAAGCTTTCTTT.

The table lists this clonotype with many counts. The V and J genes are TRBV24-1 and TRBJ1-1, with D maybe TRBD1 (5 bases). Trimming took 3 bases from V and 5 from J, leaving 12 bases between them. The CDR3 sequence is 14 residues long. Per germline, CDR1 KGHDR and CDR2 SFDVKD. The CDR3 reads CATSDPGTSTEAFF. CDR3 nucleotides: TGTGCCACCAGTGATCCAGGGACCTCAACTGAAGCTTTCTTT.

This chain links TRBV27 with TRBJ2-1; no firm D call. V lost 0 bases, J lost 15 bases, and 24 bases lay in between. The CDR3 has 16 residues. Germline V gene lookup returns CDR1 MNHEY and CDR2 SMNVEV (reference sequence). The CDR3 sequence: CASSLSIDLMEGFTFF. CDR3 DNA sequence: TGTGCCAGCAGTTTATCGATAGATTTGATGGAAGGGTTTACGTTCTTC.

Many counts were recorded for this clonotype. The chain joins TRBV20-1 to TRBJ2-5, with D perhaps TRBD1 (6 bases). Trimming took 0 bases from V and 5 from J, leaving 13 bases between them. The CDR3 has 14 amino acids. Per germline, CDR1 DFQATT and CDR2 SNEGSKA (reference sequence). The CDR3 reads CSARDPQGWETQYF. CDR3 bases: TGCAGTGCTAGAGATCCGCAGGGGTGGGAGACCCAGTACTTC.

This clonotype showed up many times. The J gene is TRBJ2-2, the V gene TRBV12-3 or TRBV12-4; D call uncertain. Trimming took 1 base from V and 8 from J, leaving 2 bases between them. The CDR3 length is 11 residues. The CDR3 coding sequence is TGTGCCAGCAGTTTAGAAGGGGAGCTGTTTTTT. This sequence encodes CASSLEGELFF.

This clonotype was picked up a small number of times. The chain carries TRBV5-1 and TRBJ1-1; D not certain. Germline V gives CDR1 SGHRS, CDR2 YFSETQ. CDR3 length equals 13 residues. Trimming stripped 3 bases from V and 3 bases from J, with 9 bases between. The CDR3 nucleotides are TGCGCCAGCAGCTATCGGGATGACACTGAAGCTTTCTTT. Encoded protein: CASSYRDDTEAFF.

This clonotype was counted many times. V and J are TRBV11-3 and TRBJ2-2; 9 bases map to TRBD2. Germline assignment: CDR1 SGHNT and CDR2 YENEEA. This CDR3 spans 13 amino acids. The V and J ends lost 5 bases and 8 bases, in that order; junction bases with no gene match: 3. This chain's CDR3 is CASSRREGGELFF. CDR3 nucleotide sequence: TGTGCCAGCAGCCGGCGGGAGGGTGGGGAGCTGTTTTTT. Drawing the rest from reference TRBV11-3 and TRBJ2-2, the complete variable domain is EAGVVQSPRYKIIEKKQPVAFWCNPISGHNTLYWYLQNLGQGPELLIRYENEEAVDDSQLPKDRFSAERLKGVDSTLKIQPAELGDSAVYLCASSRREGGELFFGEGSRLTVL.

This clonotype was counted many times. The chain has TRBV12-3 or TRBV12-4 and TRBJ1-1; possible D gene TRBD1, 5 bases. The V gene lost 6 bases and the J gene lost 0 bases, with 17 bases spanning the gap. The CDR3 covers 16 residues. DNA of the CDR3: TGTGCCAGCAGACCCAGTTCCGGGGGAATGAACACTGAAGCTTTCTTT. It encodes CASRPSSGGMNTEAFF.

With respect to this clonotype: A much larger clone lies a single base off, so this may be a read error. A read error is likely, as this CDR3 ends without the conserved phenylalanine or tryptophan. CDR3 DNA: TGTGCCAGCAGCCAAGGGGACCACTCCTACAATGAGCAGTTCCTC. It yields the protein CASSQGDHSYNEQFL. The chain is built from TRBV3-1 and TRBJ2-5; the D call may be TRBD1 or TRBD2 (5 bases each). The last part of the DNA fits TRBJ2-1 better; the J call may be wrong. The CDR3 has 15 residues. Germline CDR1 and CDR2: LGHDT and YNNKEL (reference sequence).

To note about this clonotype: A much larger clone differs by one base, so this may be a read error. The chain combines TRBV7-2 with TRBJ2-4, with TRBD2 identical over 10 bases. This CDR3 region has 17 residues. V was clipped by 5 bases and J by 0 bases; unmatched bases: 7. CDR1 SGHTA and CDR2 FQGNSA come from the germline V gene. Here the CDR3 reads CASSPPRLAGAKNIQYF. CDR3 DNA: TGTGCCAGCAGCCCTCCCCGACTAGCGGGAGCCAAAAACATTCAGTACTTC.

This clonotype was counted at least ten times. The rearrangement joins TRBV30 to TRBJ1-4; 9 positions match TRBD1. The germline V gene has CDR1 GTSNPN and CDR2 SVGIG (reference sequence). The CDR3 is 14 residues long. The J segment lost 5 bases and the V segment lost 3 bases, leaving 4 bases of the junction unmatched. The CDR3 DNA reads as TGTGCCTGGAGGGATACAGGGGGCAATGAAAAACTGTTTTTT. It is translated as CAWRDTGGNEKLFF.

This clonotype was detected many times. V is TRBV19 and J is TRBJ2-2; D gene ambiguous. Germline V gene sequence: CDR1 LNHDA, CDR2 SQIVND (reference sequence). This CDR3 has 13 residues. The ends were cut back, 5 bases at V and 1 base at J, with 5 bases in the middle. The CDR3 protein is CASSGVNTGELFF. The CDR3, as DNA: TGTGCCAGTAGTGGGGTGAACACCGGGGAGCTGTTTTTT.

This clonotype was found many times. The chain is built from TRBV4-3 and TRBJ2-3; no clear D. V was pared by 0 bases and J by 2 bases, with 9 bases between. CDR1 is LGHNA and CDR2 is YSLEER in the germline V gene. This CDR3 spans 15 amino acids. This CDR3 reads CASSQDARITDTQYF. The DNA of the CDR3 is TGCGCCAGCAGCCAAGATGCACGGATCACAGATACGCAGTATTTT.

This clonotype was counted ten times or more. This chain joins TRBV10-3 and TRBJ2-7, with 7 bases that match TRBD2. Germline CDR1 ENHRY, CDR2 SYGVKD. The CDR3 totals 14 residues. Losses at the gene ends were 0 bases for V and 5 bases for J; bases not matched to a gene: 4. CDR3 loop: CAISESGRENEQYF. CDR3 sequence (DNA): TGTGCCATCAGTGAGTCCGGGCGGGAGAACGAGCAGTACTTC.

In this sample, this clonotype turned up many times. This chain uses TRBV7-2 with TRBJ2-3, with D maybe TRBD1 (5 bases). The V gene's germline CDR1 is SGHTA and CDR2 FQGNSA. Trimming removed 5 bases at V and 3 bases at J, with 15 bases between. The CDR3 runs 15 residues. The DNA for the CDR3 is TGTGCCAGCAGCAGTTCGGGCAGGGTTACAGATACGCAGTATTTT. As protein: CASSSSGRVTDTQYF. The variable domain in full, completed from reference TRBV7-2 and TRBJ2-3, reads GAGVSQSPSNKVTEKGKDVELRCDPISGHTALYWYRQSLGQGLEFLIYFQGNSAPDKSGLPSDRFSAERTGGSVSTLTIQRTQQEDSAVYLCASSSSGRVTDTQYFGPGTRLTVL.

V gene TRBV7-9 combines with J gene TRBJ2-1; D call uncertain. Germline CDR1 SEHNR, CDR2 FQNEAQ (reference sequence). The CDR3 is 13 amino acids. V lost 3 bases to trimming and J lost 10 bases, with 13 bases between them. The CDR3 is CASSLTPANEQFF. CDR3 nucleotide sequence: TGTGCCAGCAGCTTGACCCCCGCAAACGAGCAGTTCTTC.

The chain recombines TRBV5-4 with TRBJ2-2; D is unresolved. Trimming stripped 6 bases from V and 1 base from J, with 19 bases between. CDR1 is SGHNT, CDR2 YYREEE, per germline (reference sequence). CDR3 length: 17 residues. The chain's CDR3 is CASIKKKGSVNTGELFF. The CDR3 nucleotides are TGTGCCAGCATCAAAAAAAAAGGGTCAGTGAACACCGGGGAGCTGTTTTTT. Complete variable domain (other parts from reference TRBV5-4 and TRBJ2-2): ETGVTQSPTHLIKTRGQQVTLRCSSQSGHNTVSWYQQALGQGPQFIFQYYREEENGRGNFPPRFSGLQFPNYSSELNVNALELDDSALYLCASIKKKGSVNTGELFFGEGSRLTVL.

This clonotype was seen a handful of times. The rearrangement links TRBV7-8 to TRBJ2-5, with D tentatively TRBD2 (6 bases). This CDR3 has 13 amino acids. The germline V gene has CDR1 SGHVS and CDR2 FQNEAQ. The V end was cut by 7 bases, the J end by 1 base, with 10 bases between. The CDR3 is CASTPGSQETQYF. In DNA form, the CDR3 reads TGTGCCAGCACCCCCGGGAGCCAAGAGACCCAGTACTTC.

The chain uses TRBV2 and TRBJ2-7; TRBD2 aligns across 14 bases. The CDR3 spans 16 residues. Germline V lookup: CDR1 SNHLY, CDR2 FYNNEI. The trim removed 7 bases at V and 6 bases at J, leaving 11 bases unmatched. The CDR3 here is CASTWRAGTSGSEQYF. The CDR3 nucleotides are TGTGCCAGCACATGGAGGGCAGGGACTAGCGGGAGCGAGCAGTACTTC. Drawing the rest from reference TRBV2 and TRBJ2-7, the complete variable domain is EPEVTQTPSHQVTQMGQEVILRCVPISNHLYFYWYRQILGQKVEFLVSFYNNEISEKSEIFDDQFSVERPDGSNFTLKIRSTKLEDSAMYFCASTWRAGTSGSEQYFGPGTRLTVT.

The chain has TRBV25-1 and TRBJ2-7, with D perhaps TRBD2 (5 bases). The CDR3 totals 16 residues. The germline gives CDR1 MGHDK, CDR2 SYGVNS. V was shortened by 2 bases and J by 6 bases, with 20 bases between the two germline ends. DNA for the CDR3: TGTGCCAGCAGTGAAAACCCCCTCCCCCGGAGGTCCGAGCAGTACTTC. It specifies CASSENPLPRRSEQYF.

The sample holds many counts of this clonotype. The chain recombines TRBV12-3 or TRBV12-4 with TRBJ2-7; D is ambiguous. The ends were cut back, 8 bases at V and 1 base at J, with 15 bases in the middle. The CDR3 totals 14 residues. The CDR3, as DNA: TGTGCCAGCCGGCTGGCCAGTTTATCCTACGAGCAGTACTTC. This gives the protein CASRLASLSYEQYF.